What follows are 15 T cell receptor beta chains derived from one specimen sequenced in a study of CD8 T cells in ankylosing spondylitis. Overall study results and limits: Blood of patients with ankylosing spondylitis appeared to be characterized by a TCR beta motif of several highly homologous variants.

No antigen is known for these receptors. TCRdb re-analysed the 5' RACE reads in MiXCR, keeping a single row per CDR3 protein. Of approximately 300,000 distinct CDR3 sequences in the sample, 6.5% to 10% were seen once. Sequencing was carried out using blood, either unsorted or a sorted T cell fraction (not recorded which). The receptors originated from a male donor with ankylosing spondylitis.

This clonotype was detected only a few times. The chain combines TRBV7-9 with TRBJ1-3; D is unresolved. V lost 5 bases to trimming and J lost 2 bases, with 7 bases between them. The CDR3 has 13 residues. Per germline, CDR1 SEHNR and CDR2 FQNEAQ (reference sequence). As DNA, the CDR3 is TGTGCCAGCAGCGGTCTCACTGGAAACACCATATATTTT. Residues: CASSGLTGNTIYF.

The chain is built from TRBV4-3 and TRBJ2-1; the D gene is possibly TRBD2 (6 bases). The germline CDR1 and CDR2 sequences are LGHNA and YSLEER. Deletions cut 1 base from V and 3 bases from J, with 10 bases between. This CDR3 is 15 amino acids long. Here the CDR3 reads CASSQGGLNYNEQFF. The CDR3 region has the DNA TGCGCCAGCAGCCAAGGGGGACTGAACTACAATGAGCAGTTCTTC.

The chain couples TRBV4-1 to TRBJ2-7; D may be TRBD2 (6 bases). V dropped 0 bases and J dropped 5 bases, with 11 bases sitting between them. The CDR3 runs 14 residues. Germline V gene sequence: CDR1 MGHRA, CDR2 YSYEKL. The CDR3 reads CASSQEGEAHEQYF. The DNA for the CDR3 is TGCGCCAGCAGCCAAGAAGGGGAGGCCCACGAGCAGTACTTC.

The CDR3 here is CASSAGQGLSYEQYF. As DNA, the CDR3 is TGTGCCAGCAGTGCCGGACAGGGGCTCTCCTACGAGCAGTACTTC. The chain couples TRBV2 to TRBJ2-7; 9 bases are a match to TRBD1. Germline CDR1 is SNHLY and CDR2 is FYNNEI. The CDR3 extends over 15 amino acids. With 4 bases clipped from V and 0 bases from J, the junction kept 4 bases outside the gene matches.

This clonotype was counted between two and nine times. The V gene is TRBV4-1, the J gene TRBJ2-2; the D is unclear. Trimming removed 3 bases at V and 5 bases at J, with 10 bases between. In germline, CDR1 is MGHRA, CDR2 YSYEKL. The CDR3 spans 14 residues. The CDR3 DNA reads as TGCGCCAGCAGCCAGAGCGAGGATACCGGGGAGCTGTTTTTT. Its translation: CASSQSEDTGELFF.

The chain couples TRBV9 to TRBJ1-1, with D hard to call. The V and J ends lost 0 bases and 5 bases respectively, with 11 bases between them. The CDR3 has 14 amino acids. The germline V gene has CDR1 SGDLS and CDR2 YYNGEE. CDR3 loop: CASSVGASRTEAFF. The CDR3 DNA is TGTGCCAGCAGCGTAGGGGCGTCGAGGACTGAAGCTTTCTTT.

Written as DNA, the CDR3 is TGTGCCAGCAGCTTAACCCGGGATACCGGGGAGCTGTTTTTT. The encoded protein is CASSLTRDTGELFF. The chain recombines TRBV7-3 with TRBJ2-2, with a tentative D call TRBD2 (5 bases). Germline assignment: CDR1 SGHTA and CDR2 FQGTGA. V lost 0 bases to trimming and J lost 5 bases, with 7 bases between them. This CDR3 is 14 amino acids long.

This chain connects TRBV19 to TRBJ1-1; 7 nucleotides match TRBD1. V gave up 7 bases and J gave up 5 bases; unmatched junction bases: 16. Germline assignment: CDR1 LNHDA and CDR2 SQIVND (reference sequence). This CDR3 has 16 residues. Here the CDR3 reads CASINPRQGRKTEAFF. The CDR3 DNA follows: TGTGCCAGTATCAACCCCCGACAGGGCCGGAAGACTGAAGCTTTCTTT.

This clonotype was picked up a small number of times. The V gene is TRBV2, the J gene TRBJ2-7; possible D gene TRBD2, 6 bases. Germline CDR1 is SNHLY and CDR2 is FYNNEI. CDR3 length: 14 residues. The V gene lost 5 bases and the J gene lost 3 bases, with 14 bases spanning the gap. This CDR3 is CASSRRTKNYEQYF. CDR3 coding DNA: TGTGCCAGCAGTCGCCGGACTAAGAACTACGAGCAGTACTTC.

The CDR3 protein is CSAQFRWANTEAFF. In DNA, the CDR3 is TGCAGTGCCCAGTTCAGGTGGGCGAACACTGAAGCTTTCTTT. The V call is TRBV20-1, the J call TRBJ1-1; no definite D call. V was shortened by 6 bases and J by 1 base, with 15 bases between the two germline ends. The CDR3 consists of 14 residues. Per germline, CDR1 DFQATT and CDR2 SNEGSKA (reference sequence).

This chain joins TRBV29-1 and TRBJ2-7; D call uncertain. CDR1 SQVTM and CDR2 ANQGSEA come from the germline V gene. This CDR3 spans 14 amino acids. Trimming removed 7 bases from V and 0 bases from J, with 16 bases in between. In nucleotides, the CDR3 is TGCAGCGCACGAGACGTCCCGAGCTCCTACGAGCAGTACTTC. This gives the protein CSARDVPSSYEQYF.

This clonotype turned up a few times. The chain carries TRBV3-1 and TRBJ2-2; the D call may be TRBD1 or TRBD2 (5 bases each). CDR1 and CDR2 (germline): LGHDT, YNNKEL (reference sequence). CDR3 length: 14 amino acids. Trimming removed 5 bases from V and 3 bases from J, with 10 bases in between. The CDR3 loop reads CASSWGPYTGELFF. DNA of the CDR3: TGTGCCAGCAGCTGGGGACCATACACCGGGGAGCTGTTTTTT.

The gene calls are TRBV30 and TRBJ2-1, with 7 bases that match TRBD2. Per the germline V gene, CDR1 is GTSNPN and CDR2 is SVGIG (reference sequence). CDR3 length equals 17 residues. Trimming took 3 bases from V and 6 from J; bases not matched to a gene: 17. Here the CDR3 reads CAWRTYGRAFSLNEQFF. As DNA, the CDR3 is TGTGCCTGGAGGACGTATGGGAGGGCCTTCTCCCTCAATGAGCAGTTCTTC.

V and J are TRBV18 and TRBJ1-1, with 7 bases fitting TRBD1. Trimming removed 2 bases from V and 2 bases from J; junction bases left unmatched: 8. CDR3 length equals 16 residues. Germline V gives CDR1 KGHSH, CDR2 LQKENI. CDR3 nucleotides: TGTGCCAGCTCACCAAGTCGACAGGGTGGAAACACTGAAGCTTTCTTT. Amino acids: CASSPSRQGGNTEAFF. Complete variable domain (other parts from reference TRBV18 and TRBJ1-1): NAGVMQNPRHLVRRRGQEARLRCSPMKGHSHVYWYRQLPEEGLKFMVYLQKENIIDESGMPKERFSAEFPKEGPSILRIQQVVRGDSAAYFCASSPSRQGGNTEAFFGQGTRLTVV.

The genes are TRBV28 and TRBJ2-4; 10 bases line up with TRBD1. Trimming removed 4 bases from V and 0 bases from J; junction bases left unmatched: 3. Germline-derived CDR1 and CDR2 are MDHEN and SYDVKM. The CDR3 consists of 16 residues. The chain's CDR3 is CASSWGQGLAKNIQYF. The CDR3 region has the DNA TGTGCCAGCAGTTGGGGACAGGGGTTAGCCAAAAACATTCAGTACTTC.